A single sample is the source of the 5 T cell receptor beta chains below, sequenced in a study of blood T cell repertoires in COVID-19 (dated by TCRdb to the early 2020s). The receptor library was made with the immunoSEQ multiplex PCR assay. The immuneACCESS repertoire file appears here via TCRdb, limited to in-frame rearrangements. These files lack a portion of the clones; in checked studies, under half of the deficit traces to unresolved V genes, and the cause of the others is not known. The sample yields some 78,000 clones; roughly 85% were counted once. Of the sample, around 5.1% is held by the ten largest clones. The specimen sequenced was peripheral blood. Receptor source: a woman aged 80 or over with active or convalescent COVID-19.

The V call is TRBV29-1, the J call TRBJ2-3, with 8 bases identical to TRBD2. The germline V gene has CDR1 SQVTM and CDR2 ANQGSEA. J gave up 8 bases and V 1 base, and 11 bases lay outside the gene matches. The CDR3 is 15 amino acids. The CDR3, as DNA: TGCAGCGTTGAAGGTCAACTAGCGGTCCAGGGTACGCAGTATTTT. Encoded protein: CSVEGQLAVQGTQYF.

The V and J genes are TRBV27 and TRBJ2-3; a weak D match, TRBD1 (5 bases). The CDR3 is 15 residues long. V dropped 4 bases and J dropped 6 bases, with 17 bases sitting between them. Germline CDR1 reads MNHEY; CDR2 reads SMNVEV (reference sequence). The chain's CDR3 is CASSSSAPGLDTQYF. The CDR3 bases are TGTGCCAGCAGTTCCAGTGCCCCAGGGTTGGATACGCAGTATTTT.

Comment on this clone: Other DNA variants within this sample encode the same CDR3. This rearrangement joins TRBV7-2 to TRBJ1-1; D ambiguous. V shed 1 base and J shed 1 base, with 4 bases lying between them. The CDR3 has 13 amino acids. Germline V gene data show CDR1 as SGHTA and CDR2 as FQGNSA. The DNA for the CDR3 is TGTGCCAGCAGCTTAGTTAGGAACACTGAAGCTTTCTTT. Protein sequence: CASSLVRNTEAFF. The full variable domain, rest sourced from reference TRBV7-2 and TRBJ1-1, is GAGVSQSPSNKVTEKGKDVELRCDPISGHTALYWYRQSLGQGLEFLIYFQGNSAPDKSGLPSDRFSAERTGGSVSTLTIQRTQQEDSAVYLCASSLVRNTEAFFGQGTRLTVV.

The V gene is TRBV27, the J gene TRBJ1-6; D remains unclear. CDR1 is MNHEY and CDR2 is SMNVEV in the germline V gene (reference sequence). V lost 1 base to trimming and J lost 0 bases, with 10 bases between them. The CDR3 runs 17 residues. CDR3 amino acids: CASSLFGSSSYNSPLHF. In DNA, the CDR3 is TGTGCCAGCAGTTTATTTGGCTCCTCCTCCTATAATTCACCCCTCCACTTT.

The CDR3 region has the DNA TGTGCCAGCAGCTTGCGGGACAGGACCCTTGGGAGCAATCAGCCCCAGCATTTT. It specifies CASSLRDRTLGSNQPQHF. V usage is TRBV5-8 and J usage is TRBJ1-5; 8 bases are a match to TRBD1. Germline CDR1 is SGHTS and CDR2 is YDEGEE. After removal of 1 base from V and 1 base from J, the junction contained 10 bases not matched to a gene. This CDR3 is built from 18 residues.